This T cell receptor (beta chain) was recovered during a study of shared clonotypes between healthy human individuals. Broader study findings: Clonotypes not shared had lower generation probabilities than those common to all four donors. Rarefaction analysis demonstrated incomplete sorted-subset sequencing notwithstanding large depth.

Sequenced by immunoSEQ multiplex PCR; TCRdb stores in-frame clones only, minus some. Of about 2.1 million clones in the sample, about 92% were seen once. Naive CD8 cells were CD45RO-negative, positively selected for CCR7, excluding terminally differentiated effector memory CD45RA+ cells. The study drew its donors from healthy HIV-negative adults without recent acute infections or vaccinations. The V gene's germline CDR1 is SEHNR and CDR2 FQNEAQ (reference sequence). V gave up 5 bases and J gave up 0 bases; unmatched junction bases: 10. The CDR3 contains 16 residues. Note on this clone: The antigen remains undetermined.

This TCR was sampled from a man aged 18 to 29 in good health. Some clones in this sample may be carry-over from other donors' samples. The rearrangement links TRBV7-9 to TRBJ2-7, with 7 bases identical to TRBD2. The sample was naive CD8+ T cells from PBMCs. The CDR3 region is CASSPKLAVPSYEQYF. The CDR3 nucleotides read TGTGCCAGCAGCCCTAAGCTAGCGGTCCCCTCCTACGAGCAGTACTTC.